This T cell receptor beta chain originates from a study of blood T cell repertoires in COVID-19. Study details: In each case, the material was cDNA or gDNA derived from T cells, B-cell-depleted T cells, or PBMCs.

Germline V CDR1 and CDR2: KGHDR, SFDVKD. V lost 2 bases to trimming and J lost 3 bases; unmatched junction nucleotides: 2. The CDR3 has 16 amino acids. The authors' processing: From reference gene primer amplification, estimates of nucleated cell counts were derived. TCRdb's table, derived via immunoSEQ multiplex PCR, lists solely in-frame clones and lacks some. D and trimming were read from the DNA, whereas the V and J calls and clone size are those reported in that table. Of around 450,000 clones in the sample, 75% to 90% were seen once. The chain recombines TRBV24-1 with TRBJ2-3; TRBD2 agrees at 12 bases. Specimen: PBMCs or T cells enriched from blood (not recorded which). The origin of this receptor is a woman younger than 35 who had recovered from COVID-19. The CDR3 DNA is TGTGCCACCAGTGATTCTAGCGGGGGGGGTACAGATACGCAGTATTTT. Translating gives CATSDSSGGGTDTQYF.